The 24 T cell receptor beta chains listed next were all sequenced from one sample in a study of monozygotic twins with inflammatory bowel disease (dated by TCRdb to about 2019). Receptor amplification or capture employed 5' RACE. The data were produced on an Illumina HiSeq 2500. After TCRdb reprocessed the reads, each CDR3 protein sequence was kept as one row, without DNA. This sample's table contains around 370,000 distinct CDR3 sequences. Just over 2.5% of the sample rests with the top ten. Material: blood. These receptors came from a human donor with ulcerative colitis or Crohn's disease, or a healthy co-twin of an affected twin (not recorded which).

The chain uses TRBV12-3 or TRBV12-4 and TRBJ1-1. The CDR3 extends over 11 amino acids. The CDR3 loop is CASSYFGEPFF.

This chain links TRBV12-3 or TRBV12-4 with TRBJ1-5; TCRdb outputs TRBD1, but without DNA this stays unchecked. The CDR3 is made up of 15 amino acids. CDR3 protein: CASSLDAGRYQPQHF.

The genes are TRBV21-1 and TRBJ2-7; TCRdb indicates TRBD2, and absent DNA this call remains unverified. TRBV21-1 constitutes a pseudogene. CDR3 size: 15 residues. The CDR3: CASIAGRVQSYEQYF.

This CDR3 reads CASIQVGQGAIGYTF. The chain uses TRBV7-9 and TRBJ1-2; TCRdb picks TRBD1, but there is no DNA to check that call. The CDR3 covers 15 residues. Per germline, CDR1 SEHNR and CDR2 FQNEAQ (reference sequence).

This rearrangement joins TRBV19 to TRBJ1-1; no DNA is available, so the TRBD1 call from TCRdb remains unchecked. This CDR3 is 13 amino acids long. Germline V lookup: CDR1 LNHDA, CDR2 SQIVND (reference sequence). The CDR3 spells CASRPHGATEAFF.

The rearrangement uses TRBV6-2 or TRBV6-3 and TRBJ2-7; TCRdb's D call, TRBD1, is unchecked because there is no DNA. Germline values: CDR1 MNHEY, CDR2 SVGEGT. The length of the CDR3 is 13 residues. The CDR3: CASSYGLRGEQYF.

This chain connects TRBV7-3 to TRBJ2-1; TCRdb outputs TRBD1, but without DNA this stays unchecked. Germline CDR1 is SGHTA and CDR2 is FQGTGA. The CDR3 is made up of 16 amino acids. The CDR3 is CASSLTPGTEKNEQFF.

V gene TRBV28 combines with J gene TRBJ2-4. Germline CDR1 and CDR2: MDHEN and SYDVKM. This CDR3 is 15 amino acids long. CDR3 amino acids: CASSRTLVAKNIQYF.

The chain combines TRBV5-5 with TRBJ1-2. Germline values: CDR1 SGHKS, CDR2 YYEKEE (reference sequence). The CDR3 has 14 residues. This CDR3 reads CASSLGPENYGYTF.

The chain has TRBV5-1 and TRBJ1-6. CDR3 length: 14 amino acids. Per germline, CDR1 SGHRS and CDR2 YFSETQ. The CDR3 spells CASSLDLGNSPLHF.

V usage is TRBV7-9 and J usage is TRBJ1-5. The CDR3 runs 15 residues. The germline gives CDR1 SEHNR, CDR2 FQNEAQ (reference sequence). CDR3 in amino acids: CASSFEGRGNQPQHF.

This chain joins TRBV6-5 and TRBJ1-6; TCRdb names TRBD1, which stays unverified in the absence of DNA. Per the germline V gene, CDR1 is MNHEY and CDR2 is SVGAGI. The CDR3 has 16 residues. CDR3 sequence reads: CASSYSLTQGDSPLHF.

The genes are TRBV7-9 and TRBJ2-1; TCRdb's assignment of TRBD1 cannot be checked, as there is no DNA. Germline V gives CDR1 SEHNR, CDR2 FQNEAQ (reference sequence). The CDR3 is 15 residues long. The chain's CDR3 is CASSLATGSRNEQFF.

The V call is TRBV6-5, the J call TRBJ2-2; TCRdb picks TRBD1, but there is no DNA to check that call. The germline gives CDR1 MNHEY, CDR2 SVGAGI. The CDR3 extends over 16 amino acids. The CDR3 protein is CASSPSPGADTGELFF.

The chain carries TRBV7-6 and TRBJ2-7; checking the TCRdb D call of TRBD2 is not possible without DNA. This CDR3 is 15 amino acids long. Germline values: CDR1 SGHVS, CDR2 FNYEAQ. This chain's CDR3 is CASSALAGGTYEQYF. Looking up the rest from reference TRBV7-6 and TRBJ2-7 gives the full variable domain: GAGVSQSPRYKVTKRGQDVALRCDPISGHVSLYWYRQALGQGPEFLTYFNYEAQQDKSGLPNDRFSAERPEGSISTLTIQRTEQRDSAMYRCASSALAGGTYEQYFGPGTRLTVT.

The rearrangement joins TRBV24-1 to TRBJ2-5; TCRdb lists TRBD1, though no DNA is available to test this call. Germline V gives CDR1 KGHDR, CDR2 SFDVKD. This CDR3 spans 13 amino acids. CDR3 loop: CATRQTDWETQYF.

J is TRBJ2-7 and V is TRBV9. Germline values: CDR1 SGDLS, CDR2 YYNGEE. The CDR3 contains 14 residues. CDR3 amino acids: CASSVASRAYEQYF. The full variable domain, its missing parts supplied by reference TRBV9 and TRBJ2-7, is DSGVTQTPKHLITATGQRVTLRCSPRSGDLSVYWYQQSLDQGLQFLIQYYNGEERAKGNILERFSAQQFPDLHSELNLSSLELGDSALYFCASSVASRAYEQYFGPGTRLTVT.

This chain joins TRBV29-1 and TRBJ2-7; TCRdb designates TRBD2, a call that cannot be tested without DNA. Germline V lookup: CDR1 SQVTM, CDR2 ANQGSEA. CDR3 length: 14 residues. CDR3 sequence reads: CSVSSGGISTEQYF.

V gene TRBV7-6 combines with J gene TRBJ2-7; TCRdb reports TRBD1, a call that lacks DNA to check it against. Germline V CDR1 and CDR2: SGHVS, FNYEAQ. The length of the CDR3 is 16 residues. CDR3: CASSLEATGGIYEQYF.

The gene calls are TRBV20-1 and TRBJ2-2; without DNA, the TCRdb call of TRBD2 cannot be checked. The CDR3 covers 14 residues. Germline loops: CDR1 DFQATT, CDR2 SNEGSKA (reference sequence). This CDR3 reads CSARERVNTGELFF.

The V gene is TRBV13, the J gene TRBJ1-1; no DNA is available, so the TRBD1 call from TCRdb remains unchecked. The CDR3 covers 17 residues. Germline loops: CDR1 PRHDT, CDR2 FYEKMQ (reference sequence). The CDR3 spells CASSLFSRGFQNTEAFF.

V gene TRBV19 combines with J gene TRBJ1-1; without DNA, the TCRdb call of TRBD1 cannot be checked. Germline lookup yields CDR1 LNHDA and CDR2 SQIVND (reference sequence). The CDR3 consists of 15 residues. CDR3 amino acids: CASTPRGSGGTEAFF.

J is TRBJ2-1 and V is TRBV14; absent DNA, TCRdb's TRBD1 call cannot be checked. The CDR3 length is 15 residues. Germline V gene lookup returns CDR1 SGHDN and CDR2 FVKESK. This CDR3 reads CASSKTGTGFHEQFF.

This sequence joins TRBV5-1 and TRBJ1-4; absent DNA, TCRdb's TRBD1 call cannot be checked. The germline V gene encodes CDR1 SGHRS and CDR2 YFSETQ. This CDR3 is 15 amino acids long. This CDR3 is CASSSSGTQVEKLFF. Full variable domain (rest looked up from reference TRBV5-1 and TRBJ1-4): KAGVTQTPRYLIKTRGQQVTLSCSPISGHRSVSWYQQTPGQGLQFLFEYFSETQRNKGNFPGRFSGRQFSNSRSEMNVSTLELGDSALYLCASSSSGTQVEKLFFGSGTQLSVL.